This is a list of T cell receptor beta chains from one sample in a study of identical twins. TCRdb independently ran MiXCR on the 5' RACE reads; one entry per CDR3 protein. The data show approximately 230,000 distinct CDR3 sequences, around 15% seen once. The sequenced sample consisted of memory (CD45RO+) T cells sorted from blood. The receptor source for this set is a woman under 30 in good health. The CDR3 runs from the conserved cysteine through the conserved F or W. The order of the fields is J gene, V gene, D gene, clone size, CDR3 DNA, CDR3 protein. D genes are given only for firm matches. Clone size appears in some rows only: once, few, many, or a class for an expanded clone.

>TRBJ2-7|TRBV20-1|TRBD1|-
TGCAGTGCTTGGGGACAGGGGACCTTAGCGCAGTACTTC
CSAWGQGTLAQYF
>TRBJ2-7|TRBV30|-|-
TGTGCCTGGAACTGGGGGGCCGAGCAGTACTTC
CAWNWGAEQYF
>TRBJ1-4|TRBV5-1|-|few
TGCGCCAGCAGCTTGTCTGGGGCGAGTGAAAAACTGTTTTTT
CASSLSGASEKLFF
>TRBJ2-7|TRBV18|-|few
TGTGCCAGCTCACCTACAGGGACCCCCATCTACGAGCAGTACTTC
CASSPTGTPIYEQYF
>TRBJ1-5|TRBV5-5|-|-
TGTGCCAGCAGCTTGGAGGGGTGGGCAGACCGACCCCATCAGCCCCAGCATTTT
CASSLEGWADRPHQPQHF
>TRBJ2-1|TRBV5-1|-|many
TGCGCCAGCAGCCCGACCGGACGGGACAATGAGCAGTTCTTC
CASSPTGRDNEQFF
>TRBJ2-7|TRBV7-2|TRBD1|few
TGTGCCAGCAGCTTAGCCGGGACAGGGAGCACCTACGAGCAGTACTTC
CASSLAGTGSTYEQYF
>TRBJ1-1|TRBV7-6|-|many
TGTGCCAGCCGAGGACAGCCGAACACTGAAGCTTTCTTT
CASRGQPNTEAFF
>TRBJ2-7|TRBV5-1|TRBD1|many
TGCGCCAGCAGCTTGGGACAGGGCACAAACGAGCAGTACTTC
CASSLGQGTNEQYF
>TRBJ1-5|TRBV6-2/TRBV6-3|-|few
TGTGCCAGCAGGAACGGGGGGGCTCAGCCCCAGCATTTT
CASRNGGAQPQHF
>TRBJ2-1|TRBV7-3|TRBD2|few
TGTGCCAGCAGCTTATTTGGCGGGGGCTCCTACAATGAGCAGTTCTTC
CASSLFGGGSYNEQFF
>TRBJ2-3|TRBV7-9|-|-
TGTGCCAGCAGCTTGGGGAAGTCCGCAGATACGCAGTATTTT
CASSLGKSADTQYF
>TRBJ2-1|TRBV29-1|TRBD1|few
TGCAGCGTTAGGGACAGGGCGTCGGGCAATGAGCAGTTCTTC
CSVRDRASGNEQFF
>TRBJ2-4|TRBV20-1|-|-
TGCAGTGCCCTTTCCCCAGTAGCCAAAAACATTCAGTACTTC
CSALSPVAKNIQYF
>TRBJ2-3|TRBV11-2|-|many
TGTGCCAGCAGCTTAGATGCCCTAGCCCCTTGGACAGATACGCAGTATTTT
CASSLDALAPWTDTQYF
>TRBJ1-1|TRBV6-7|TRBD1|many
TGTGCCAGCAGTGACAGGGGGCCGAAAATGAACACTGAAGCTTTCTTT
CASSDRGPKMNTEAFF
>TRBJ2-5|TRBV12-3/TRBV12-4|-|-
TGTGCCAGCCGCGCGGTACGGGAGACCCAGTACTTC
CASRAVRETQYF
>TRBJ1-5|TRBV6-1|-|-
TGTGCCAGCAGTGATCCCCGGGACGGCTATCAGCCCCAGCATTTT
CASSDPRDGYQPQHF
>TRBJ1-1|TRBV9|TRBD1|few
TGTGCCAGCAGCGTAGATGCACAGGGGGGGACTGAAGCTTTCTTT
CASSVDAQGGTEAFF
>TRBJ2-6|TRBV10-3|TRBD1|few
TGTGCCATCAGTGGCCCGGGACAGGGGCACTCTGGGGCCAACGTCCTGACTTTC
CAISGPGQGHSGANVLTF
>TRBJ2-3|TRBV12-3/TRBV12-4|TRBD1|-
TGTGCCAGCAGTAGGACAGGGTCCGATACGCAGTATTTT
CASSRTGSDTQYF
>TRBJ1-3|TRBV4-1|-|-
TGCGCCAGCAGCCAAGAGCTAAGGGGTAGAGGAAACACCATATATTTT
CASSQELRGRGNTIYF
>TRBJ2-3|TRBV4-2|TRBD2|few
TGTGCCAGCAGCCAAGGCCTAGCGGGGGGCTTCACAGATACGCAGTATTTT
CASSQGLAGGFTDTQYF
>TRBJ1-1|TRBV3-1|-|few
TGTGCCAGCAGCGACTCTTTGGGGTCTAACACTGAAGCTTTCTTT
CASSDSLGSNTEAFF
>TRBJ1-2|TRBV20-1|-|-
TGCAGTGCTATCTACCAGGGGAACTATGGCTACACCTTC
CSAIYQGNYGYTF
>TRBJ2-1|TRBV6-1|TRBD2|-
TGTGCCAGCCGCCCCTCCGGGACTAGCGGAGCCAATGAGCAGTTCTTC
CASRPSGTSGANEQFF
>TRBJ2-1|TRBV20-1|-|many
TGCAGTGCTAGGGCCGGGGGCCAGCAGTTCTTC
CSARAGGQQFF
>TRBJ2-3|TRBV6-2/TRBV6-3|-|-
TGTGCCAGCAGTTATAGTGTCGAGTCAGATACGCAGTATTTT
CASSYSVESDTQYF